This TCR beta chain was found in a study of T cell changes during pregnancy in multiple sclerosis. The repertoire was sequenced with immunoSEQ multiplex PCR; TCRdb's copy has only in-frame clones and lacks some. The repertoire has 70,000 to 95,000 clones, 89% of them found once; the top ten carry approximately 2%. Trimming took 0 bases from V and 0 from J, leaving 6 bases between them. CDR1 and CDR2 from the germline V gene are MNHNY and SVGAGI (reference sequence). The CDR3 spans 14 residues. The TCR originated in a female donor with multiple sclerosis, enrolled in a pregnancy study. V usage is TRBV6-6 and J usage is TRBJ2-7, with a weak D call TRBD1 (6 bases). Sample: peripheral blood, taken before pregnancy. The DNA of the CDR3 is TGTGCCAGCAGTTACTCGGACAGCTCCTACGAGCAGTACTTC. Its protein is CASSYSDSSYEQYF.